Listed below are T cell receptor beta chains from one sample, sequenced in a study of cytomegalovirus exposure and HLA in healthy donors. The repertoire was sequenced with immunoSEQ multiplex PCR; TCRdb's copy has only in-frame clones and lacks some. The table lists approximately 110,000 clones, 65% to 85% of them singletons. Sequenced material: PBMCs. These receptors all stem from a man aged 50-60 years in good health and CMV-seronegative. Both conserved end residues are part of each CDR3. The order of the fields is V gene, D gene, J gene, clone size, CDR3 DNA, CDR3 protein. The D gene is left open where the match is weak. For some rows the clone size is stated as once, few or many, or as a class when expanded; others skip it.

>TRBV2|TRBD2|TRBJ2-5|.
TGTGCCAGCAATGGACTAGCGGGGCTACAAGAGACCCAGTACTTC
CASNGLAGLQETQYF
>TRBV7-9|TRBD1|TRBJ1-1|.
TGTGCCAGCAGCGCGGAAGGACAGGGGAAGTTCCCTGAAGCTTTCTTT
CASSAEGQGKFPEAFF
>TRBV28|.|TRBJ1-2|.
TGTGCCAGCAGTTTAGAGGGTCCTATCGGCTATGGCTACACCTTC
CASSLEGPIGYGYTF
>TRBV7-9|TRBD1|TRBJ1-2|.
TGTGCCAGCAGCTGGTACAGGGGTATTGGTGGCTACACCTTC
CASSWYRGIGGYTF
>TRBV19|.|TRBJ2-1|.
TGTGCCAGTAGTATCAAAGCGGCCATCTACAATGAGCAGTTCTTC
CASSIKAAIYNEQFF
>TRBV10-3|TRBD2|TRBJ2-1|.
TGTGCCATCAGTGATGGGACTACCAATGAGCAGTTCTTC
CAISDGTTNEQFF
>TRBV27|.|TRBJ1-4|.
TGTGCCAGCAGTTTAGGGGGACTTACCAAAGCTGAAAAACTGTTTTTT
CASSLGGLTKAEKLFF
>TRBV5-1|TRBD2|TRBJ2-3|.
TGCGCCAGCAGCTTGGGGGCGCGGGGGGGCCTCACAGATACGCAGTATTTT
CASSLGARGGLTDTQYF
>TRBV7-6|TRBD2|TRBJ2-7|few
TGTGCCAGCAGCTTAGGTTACGGGGGGTACGAGCAGTACTTC
CASSLGYGGYEQYF
>TRBV6-1|TRBD2|TRBJ2-3|.
TGTGCCAGCAGCGGACACCTTAGCGGGACAGATACGCAGTATTTT
CASSGHLSGTDTQYF
>TRBV6-1|TRBD1|TRBJ1-5|few
TGTGCCAGCAGCCGGGACAGGGGGCCTCAGCCCCAGCATTTT
CASSRDRGPQPQHF
>TRBV2|.|TRBJ2-7|.
TGTGCCAGCAGTGACAGGGGCGCCCGATCCGGCGAGCAGTACTTC
CASSDRGARSGEQYF
>TRBV2|TRBD1|TRBJ2-3|few
TGTGCCACCACTACGGACAGGGGCACAGATACGCAGTATTTT
CATTTDRGTDTQYF
>TRBV29-1|.|TRBJ1-1|.
TGCAGCGTTGGCTCGCGGGCGGCGAAACCTGAAGCTTTCTTT
CSVGSRAAKPEAFF
>TRBV30|.|TRBJ1-6|.
TGTGCCCGGGGACTGACCACCCGCTCCTATAATTCACCCCTCCACTTT
CARGLTTRSYNSPLHF
>TRBV10-3|.|TRBJ1-3|.
TGTGCCATCAGTGGAGTCCGGGTAGACACCATATATTTT
CAISGVRVDTIYF
>TRBV7-8|TRBD2|TRBJ2-3|.
TGTGCCAGCAGCCTTAGCGGGGGGGAGCCCACAGATACGCAGTATTTT
CASSLSGGEPTDTQYF
>TRBV9|.|TRBJ2-2|.
TGTGCCAGCAGCGTTGTGGAGTTGAACACCGGGGAGCTGTTTTTT
CASSVVELNTGELFF
>TRBV12-5|.|TRBJ2-3|.
TGTGCTAGTGGTTTGGACCCAATAGCGGCAGATACGCAGTATTTT
CASGLDPIAADTQYF